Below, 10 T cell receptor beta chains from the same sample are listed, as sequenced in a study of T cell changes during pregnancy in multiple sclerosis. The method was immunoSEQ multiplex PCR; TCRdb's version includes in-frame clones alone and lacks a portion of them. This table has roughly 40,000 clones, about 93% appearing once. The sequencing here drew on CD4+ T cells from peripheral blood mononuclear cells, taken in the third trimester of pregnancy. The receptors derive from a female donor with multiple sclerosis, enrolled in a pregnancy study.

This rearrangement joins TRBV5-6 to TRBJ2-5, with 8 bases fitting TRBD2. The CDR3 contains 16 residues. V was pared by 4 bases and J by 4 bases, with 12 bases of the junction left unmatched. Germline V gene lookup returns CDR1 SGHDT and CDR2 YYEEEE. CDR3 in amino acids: CASSGIREGLLETQYF. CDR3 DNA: TGTGCCAGCAGCGGAATACGGGAGGGCCTATTAGAGACCCAGTACTTC. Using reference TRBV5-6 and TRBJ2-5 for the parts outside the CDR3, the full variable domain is DAGVTQSPTHLIKTRGQQVTLRCSPKSGHDTVSWYQQALGQGPQFIFQYYEEEERQRGNFPDRFSGHQFPNYSSELNVNALLLGDSALYLCASSGIREGLLETQYFGPGTRLLVL.

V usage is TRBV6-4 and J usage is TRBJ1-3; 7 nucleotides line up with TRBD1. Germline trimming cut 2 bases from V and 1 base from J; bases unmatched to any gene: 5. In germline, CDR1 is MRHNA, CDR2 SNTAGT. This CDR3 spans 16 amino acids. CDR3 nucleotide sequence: TGTGCCAGCAGTGACGACAGGGAGAGGTCTGGAAACACCATATATTTT. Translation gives CASSDDRERSGNTIYF.

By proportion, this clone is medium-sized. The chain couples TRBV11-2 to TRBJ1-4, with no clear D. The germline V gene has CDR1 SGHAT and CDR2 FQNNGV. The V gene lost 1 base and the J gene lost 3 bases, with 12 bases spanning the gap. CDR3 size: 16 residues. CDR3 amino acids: CASSLGSGRSNEKLFF. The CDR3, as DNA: TGTGCCAGCAGCTTAGGGTCAGGCCGATCTAATGAAAAACTGTTTTTT.

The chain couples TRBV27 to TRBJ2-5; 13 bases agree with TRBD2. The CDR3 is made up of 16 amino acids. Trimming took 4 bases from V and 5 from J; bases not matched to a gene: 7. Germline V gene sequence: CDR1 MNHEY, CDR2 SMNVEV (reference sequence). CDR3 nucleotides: TGTGCCAGCAGTTCGCCGACTAGCGGGAGGACTGAGACCCAGTACTTC. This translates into CASSSPTSGRTETQYF.

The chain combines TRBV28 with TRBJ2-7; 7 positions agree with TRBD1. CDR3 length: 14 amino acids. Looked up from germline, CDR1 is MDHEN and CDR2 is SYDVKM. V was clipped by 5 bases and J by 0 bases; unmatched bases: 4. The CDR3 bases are TGTGCCAGCAGTCCATCAGGGGGCTCCTACGAGCAGTACTTC. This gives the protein CASSPSGGSYEQYF.

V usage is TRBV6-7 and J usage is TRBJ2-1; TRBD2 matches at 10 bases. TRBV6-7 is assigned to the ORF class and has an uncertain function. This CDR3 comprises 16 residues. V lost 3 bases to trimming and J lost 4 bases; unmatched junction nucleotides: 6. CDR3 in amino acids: CASSYLGLASYNEQFF. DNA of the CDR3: TGTGCCAGCAGTTATTTGGGACTAGCGTCGTACAATGAGCAGTTCTTC.

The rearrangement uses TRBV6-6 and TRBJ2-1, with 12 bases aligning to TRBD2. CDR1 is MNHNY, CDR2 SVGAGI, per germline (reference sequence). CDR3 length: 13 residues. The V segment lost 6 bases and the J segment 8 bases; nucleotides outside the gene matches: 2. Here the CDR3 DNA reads TGTGCCAGCAGCGGGACTAGCGGGCATGAGCAGTTCTTC. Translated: CASSGTSGHEQFF.

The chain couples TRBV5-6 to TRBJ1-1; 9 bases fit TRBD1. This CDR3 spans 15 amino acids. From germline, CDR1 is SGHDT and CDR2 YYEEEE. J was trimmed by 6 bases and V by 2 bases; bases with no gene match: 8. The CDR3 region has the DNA TGTGCCAGCAGCTTAACAGGGGGCGCAAGCCCTGAAGCTTTCTTT. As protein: CASSLTGGASPEAFF.

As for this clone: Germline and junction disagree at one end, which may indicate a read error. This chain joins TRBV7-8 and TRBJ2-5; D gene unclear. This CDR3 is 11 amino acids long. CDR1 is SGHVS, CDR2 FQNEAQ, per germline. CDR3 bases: TGTGCCAGCAGCTTACGAGAGGCCCAGTACTTC. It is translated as CASSLREAQYF.

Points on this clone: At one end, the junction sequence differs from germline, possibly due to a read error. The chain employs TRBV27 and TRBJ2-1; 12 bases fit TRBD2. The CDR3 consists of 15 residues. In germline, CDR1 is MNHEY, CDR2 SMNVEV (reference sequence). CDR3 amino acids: CASSPGLAGNPPWVF. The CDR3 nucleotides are TGTGCCAGCAGTCCGGGACTAGCGGGCAACCCCCCCTGGGTCTTC.